This TCR beta chain was captured in a study of shared clonotypes between healthy human individuals. Profiling relied on immunoSEQ multiplex PCR, and the TCRdb table lists in-frame clones only, not all of them. In the table there are fewer than 400,000 clones, approximately 79% of which are singletons. Unmatched junction bases numbered 14, after V lost 3 bases and J lost 4 bases. The CDR3 sequence is 18 residues long. CDR1 is SGDLS, CDR2 YYNGEE, per germline. The table lists this clone with many counts. This chain uses TRBV9 with TRBJ2-2, with TRBD2 matching 8 bases. The sequence came from a man younger than 40 in good health. Specimen: memory CD4+ T cells sorted from blood. Subset given: CD45RA-negative fraction. CDR3 DNA sequence: TGTGCCAGCAGCGCCGCGGGGGGACCTCGGTCCACCACCGGGGAGCTGTTTTTT. It encodes CASSAAGGPRSTTGELFF.